These 14 T cell receptor beta chains were all obtained from the same sample, sequenced in a study of neoadjuvant anti-PD-1 for oral cavity cancer. Sequencing used immunoSEQ multiplex PCR; TCRdb keeps in-frame clones, though not all of them. The data hold roughly 7,000 clones, with less than 85% observed a single time. The material was PBMCs, obtained before nivolumab (anti-PD-1) treatment. The source is a person between 40 and 79 years old with oral cavity squamous cell carcinoma.

Only a few counts were recorded for this clone. The chain has TRBV19 and TRBJ2-2, with D uncertain. The CDR3 sequence is 14 residues long. CDR1 and CDR2 from the germline V gene are LNHDA and SQIVND (reference sequence). V was trimmed by 3 bases and J by 7 bases, leaving 12 bases between them. The CDR3: CASSMPGYGGELFF. DNA of the CDR3: TGTGCCAGTAGTATGCCCGGGTACGGCGGGGAGCTGTTTTTT.

The chain combines TRBV6-6 with TRBJ2-7; D gene ambiguous. CDR3 length equals 14 residues. Looked up from germline, CDR1 is MNHNY and CDR2 is SVGAGI (reference sequence). Trimming took 2 bases from V and 4 from J, leaving 12 bases between them. The CDR3 sequence: CASSYGRKPYEQYF. The DNA of the CDR3 is TGTGCCAGCAGTTACGGGCGGAAACCTTACGAGCAGTACTTC.

This clone was counted only a few times. The chain carries TRBV7-2 and TRBJ1-3; D is perhaps TRBD1 (5 bases). This CDR3 region has 17 residues. Per germline, CDR1 SGHTA and CDR2 FQGNSA. Trimming shortened V by 5 bases and J by 0 bases, and 17 bases separated the two germline ends. Written as DNA, the CDR3 is TGTGCCAGCAGCGTAGGCACAGGCCGAAGCTCTGGAAACACCATATATTTT. Protein product: CASSVGTGRSSGNTIYF.

This sequence joins TRBV7-2 and TRBJ2-6, with D possibly TRBD1 on 5 matching bases. Germline loops: CDR1 SGHTA, CDR2 FQGNSA. Trimming cost V 5 bases and J 1 base, with 6 bases left between them. The CDR3 is 14 residues long. The CDR3: CASSPGSGANVLTF. DNA of the CDR3: TGTGCCAGCAGCCCAGGGTCTGGGGCCAACGTCCTGACTTTC.

The chain has TRBV18 and TRBJ1-1, with a weak D call TRBD1 (5 bases). CDR3 length: 12 residues. Germline CDR1 and CDR2: KGHSH and LQKENI. The V end was cut by 6 bases, the J end by 1 base, with 6 bases between. CDR3 nucleotide sequence: TGTGCCAGCTCGGGGGAGAACACTGAAGCTTTCTTT. It encodes CASSGENTEAFF.

The gene calls are TRBV30 and TRBJ2-7; tentative D call: TRBD2 (6 bases). Germline assignment: CDR1 GTSNPN and CDR2 SVGIG (reference sequence). Trimming pared 0 bases from V and 7 bases from J, leaving 16 bases between. The CDR3 extends over 14 amino acids. In nucleotides, the CDR3 is TGTGCCTGGAGTGTAACGCGTCGCGCGGGGGAGCAGTACTTC. Translated, it gives CAWSVTRRAGEQYF.

The genes are TRBV5-1 and TRBJ1-4; the D gene is possibly TRBD1 (6 bases). Germline V gives CDR1 SGHRS, CDR2 YFSETQ. This CDR3 spans 15 amino acids. The V end was cut by 3 bases, the J end by 5 bases, with 14 bases between. This CDR3 is CASSSRGLFNEKLFF. For the CDR3, the DNA is TGCGCCAGCAGCTCTAGGGGGTTGTTCAATGAAAAACTGTTTTTT.

This chain connects TRBV9 to TRBJ2-3; the D gene is possibly TRBD2 (6 bases). The CDR3 is made up of 15 amino acids. V was cut by 4 bases and J by 2 bases, with 14 bases left in between. Germline lookup yields CDR1 SGDLS and CDR2 YYNGEE. CDR3 amino acids: CASSRPGLNTDTQYF. In nucleotides, the CDR3 is TGTGCCAGCAGCCGTCCGGGACTGAACACAGATACGCAGTATTTT.

The chain combines TRBV5-5 with TRBJ2-7; no clear D. The length of the CDR3 is 13 residues. From germline, CDR1 is SGHKS and CDR2 YYEKEE (reference sequence). V lost 0 bases, J lost 3 bases, and 7 bases lay in between. The CDR3 DNA is TGTGCCAGCAGCTTGGACAAGCGCTACGAGCAGTACTTC. It specifies CASSLDKRYEQYF.

The chain joins TRBV7-8 to TRBJ1-5; D call uncertain. The V and J ends lost 2 bases and 3 bases respectively, with 11 bases between them. The CDR3 is 15 residues long. Germline CDR1 SGHVS, CDR2 FQNEAQ. DNA of the CDR3: TGTGCCAGCAGCTTAACCCGGGCCTACAATCAGCCCCAGCATTTT. Translation: CASSLTRAYNQPQHF. Combining the CDR3 with reference TRBV7-8 and TRBJ1-5 gives the whole variable domain GAGVSQSPRYKVAKRGQDVALRCDPISGHVSLFWYQQALGQGPEFLTYFQNEAQLDKSGLPSDRFFAERPEGSVSTLKIQRTQQEDSAVYLCASSLTRAYNQPQHFGDGTRLSIL.

This clone was detected only a few times. This chain links TRBV7-2 with TRBJ1-3, with D possibly being TRBD1 (5 bases). V lost 5 bases and J 0 bases, leaving 11 bases between the germline ends. CDR1 is SGHTA and CDR2 is FQGNSA in the germline V gene. The CDR3 spans 15 residues. CDR3 DNA sequence: TGTGCCAGCAGCCCCGGGGGGAGCTCTGGAAACACCATATATTTT. Translation gives CASSPGGSSGNTIYF.

The chain combines TRBV10-2 with TRBJ1-1; D call uncertain. This CDR3 spans 13 amino acids. The ends were cut back, 4 bases at V and 1 base at J, with 7 bases in the middle. Germline lookup yields CDR1 WSHSY and CDR2 SAAADI. Here the CDR3 reads CASSAGRNTEAFF. CDR3 nucleotide sequence: TGCGCCAGCAGTGCGGGCAGGAACACTGAAGCTTTCTTT.

The chain carries TRBV13 and TRBJ2-6, with a weak D call TRBD2 (7 bases). The germline V gene encodes CDR1 PRHDT and CDR2 FYEKMQ (reference sequence). The CDR3 has 14 amino acids. V gave up 7 bases and J gave up 1 base, with 8 bases separating them. The CDR3 sequence: CASKGGSGANVLTF. The DNA of the CDR3 is TGTGCCAGCAAGGGGGGGTCTGGGGCCAACGTCCTGACTTTC.

This chain uses TRBV5-1 with TRBJ2-2, with 7 bases lining up with TRBD2. Germline-derived CDR1 and CDR2 are SGHRS and YFSETQ. CDR3 length equals 15 residues. Trimming at V came to 4 bases and at J to 6 bases, leaving 9 bases not matched to a gene. CDR3 bases: TGCGCCAGCAGCATGGGGAGGGAGAAGGCCGGGGAGCTGTTTTTT. This gives the protein CASSMGREKAGELFF.